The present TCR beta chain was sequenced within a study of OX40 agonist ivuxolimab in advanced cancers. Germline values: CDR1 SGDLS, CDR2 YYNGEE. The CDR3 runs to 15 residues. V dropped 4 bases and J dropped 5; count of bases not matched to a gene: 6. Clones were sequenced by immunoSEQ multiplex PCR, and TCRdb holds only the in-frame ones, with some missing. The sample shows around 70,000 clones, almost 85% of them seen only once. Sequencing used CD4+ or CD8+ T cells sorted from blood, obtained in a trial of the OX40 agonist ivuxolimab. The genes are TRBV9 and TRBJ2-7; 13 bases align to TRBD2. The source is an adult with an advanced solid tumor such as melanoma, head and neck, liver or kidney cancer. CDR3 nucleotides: TGTGCCAGCAGCCCTGGGACTAGCGGGATCGACGAGCAGTACTTC. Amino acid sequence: CASSPGTSGIDEQYF.